This T cell receptor beta chain was documented in a study of T cell responses to AZD1222 COVID-19 vaccine. Study-level findings and limits: Just six people given AZD1222 tested seropositive at baseline.

The CDR3 is made up of 16 amino acids. After removal of 1 base from V and 5 bases from J, the junction contained 6 bases not matched to a gene. Germline V CDR1 and CDR2: LGHNA, YSLEER. Details on this clone: Its cognate antigen is unknown.

Profiling relied on immunoSEQ multiplex PCR, and the TCRdb table lists in-frame clones only, not all of them. The top ten hold around 7.9% of the sample, which has roughly 200,000 clones, around 90% seen once. The chain recombines TRBV4-3 with TRBJ1-2, with TRBD1 identical over 11 bases. This sequence was found in an adult in good health. The source material was peripheral blood, sampled on day 0 of AZD1222 vaccination. CDR3 protein: CASSQGTGGLGYGYTF. CDR3 bases: TGCGCCAGCAGCCAAGGGACAGGGGGCCTTGGGTATGGCTACACCTTC.